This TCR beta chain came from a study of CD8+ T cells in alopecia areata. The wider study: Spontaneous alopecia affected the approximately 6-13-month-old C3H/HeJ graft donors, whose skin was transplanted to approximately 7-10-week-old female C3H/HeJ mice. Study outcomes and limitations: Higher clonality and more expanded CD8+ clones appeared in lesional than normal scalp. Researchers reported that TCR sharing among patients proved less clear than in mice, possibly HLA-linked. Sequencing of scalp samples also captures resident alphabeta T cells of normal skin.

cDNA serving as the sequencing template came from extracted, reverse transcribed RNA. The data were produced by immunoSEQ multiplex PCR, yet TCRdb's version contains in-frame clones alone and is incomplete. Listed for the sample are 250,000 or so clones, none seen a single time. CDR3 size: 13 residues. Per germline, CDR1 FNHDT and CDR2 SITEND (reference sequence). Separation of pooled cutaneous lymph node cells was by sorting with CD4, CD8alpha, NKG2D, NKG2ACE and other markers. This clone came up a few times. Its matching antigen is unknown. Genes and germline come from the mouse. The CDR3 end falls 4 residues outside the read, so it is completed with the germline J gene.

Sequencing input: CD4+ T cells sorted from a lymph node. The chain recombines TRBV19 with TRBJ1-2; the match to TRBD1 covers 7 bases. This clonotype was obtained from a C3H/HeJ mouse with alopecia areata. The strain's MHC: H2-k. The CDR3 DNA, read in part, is TGTGCCAGCAGATCACAGGGGTGGGCC. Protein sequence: CASRSQGWA. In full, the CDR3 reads CASRSQGWADYTF.